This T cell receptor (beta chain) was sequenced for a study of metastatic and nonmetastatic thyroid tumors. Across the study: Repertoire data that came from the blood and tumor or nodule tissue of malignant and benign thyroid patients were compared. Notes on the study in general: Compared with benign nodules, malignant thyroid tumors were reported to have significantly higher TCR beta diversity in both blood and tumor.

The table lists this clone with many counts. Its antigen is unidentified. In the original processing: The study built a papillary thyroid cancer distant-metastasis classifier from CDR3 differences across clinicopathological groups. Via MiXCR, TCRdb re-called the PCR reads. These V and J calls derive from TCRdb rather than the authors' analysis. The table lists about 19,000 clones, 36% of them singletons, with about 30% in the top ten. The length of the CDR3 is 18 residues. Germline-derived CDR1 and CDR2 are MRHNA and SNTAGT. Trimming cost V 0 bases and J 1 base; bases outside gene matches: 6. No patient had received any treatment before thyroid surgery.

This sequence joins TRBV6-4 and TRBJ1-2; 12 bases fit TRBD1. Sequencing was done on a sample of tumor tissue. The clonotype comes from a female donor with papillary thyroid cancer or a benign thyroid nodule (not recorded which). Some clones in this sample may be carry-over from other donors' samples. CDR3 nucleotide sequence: TGTGCCAGCAGTGACTCGAAGGGACAGGGGGCTATTAACTATGGCTACACCTTC. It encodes CASSDSKGQGAINYGYTF.